The 2 T cell receptor beta chains below come from one sample, sequenced in a study of blood T cell repertoires in COVID-19. Some clones are missing from TCRdb's copy, which holds only in-frame ones; the method was immunoSEQ multiplex PCR. Counted here are around 500,000 clones, approximately 90% occurring once; the ten biggest clones make up approximately 2%. Sequenced material: PBMCs or T cells enriched from blood (not recorded which). These TCRs come from a woman in her thirties or forties who had recovered from COVID-19.

This chain connects TRBV29-1 to TRBJ1-1; 7 bases match TRBD1. The CDR3 contains 13 residues. After removal of 6 bases from V and 1 base from J, the junction contained 5 bases not matched to a gene. Germline V gene sequence: CDR1 SQVTM, CDR2 ANQGSEA. CDR3 nucleotide sequence: TGCAGCGTCGGTTACAGGGGGAACACTGAAGCTTTCTTT. Translating gives CSVGYRGNTEAFF.

V gene TRBV19 combines with J gene TRBJ1-4; D may be TRBD1 (5 bases). The ends were cut back, 5 bases at V and 2 bases at J, with 18 bases in the middle. Germline V gives CDR1 LNHDA, CDR2 SQIVND (reference sequence). This CDR3 has 17 residues. The CDR3 nucleotides read TGTGCCAGTAGTGCACGGGGGGGATTCGCTACTAATGAAAAACTGTTTTTT. Amino acid sequence: CASSARGGFATNEKLFF.